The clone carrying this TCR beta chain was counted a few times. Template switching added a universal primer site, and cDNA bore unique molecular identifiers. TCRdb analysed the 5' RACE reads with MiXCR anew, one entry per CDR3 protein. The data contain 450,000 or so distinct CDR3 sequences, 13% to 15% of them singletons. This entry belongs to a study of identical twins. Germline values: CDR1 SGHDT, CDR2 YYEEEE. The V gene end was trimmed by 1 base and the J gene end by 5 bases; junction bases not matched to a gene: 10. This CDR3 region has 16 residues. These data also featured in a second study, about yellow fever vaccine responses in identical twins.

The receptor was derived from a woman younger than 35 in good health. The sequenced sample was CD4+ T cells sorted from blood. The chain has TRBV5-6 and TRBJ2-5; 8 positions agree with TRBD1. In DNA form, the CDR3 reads TGTGCCAGCAGCTTGATCGGACAGGGAGAATCGGAGACCCAGTACTTC. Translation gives CASSLIGQGESETQYF.